The 15 T cell receptor beta chains reported below all come from one sample, sequenced in a study of metastatic and nonmetastatic thyroid tumors. TCRdb recomputed clones from the PCR reads via MiXCR. Of some 16,000 clones in the sample, over 10% were seen once. All patients were untreated before thyroid surgery. The specimen was blood. Receptor source: a female donor with papillary thyroid cancer or a benign thyroid nodule (not recorded which). Some clones in this sample may be carry-over from other donors' samples.

By its share, this clone is medium-sized. The V and J genes are TRBV28 and TRBJ1-1, with TRBD1 matching over 9 bases. Germline V gives CDR1 MDHEN, CDR2 SYDVKM. The V gene end was trimmed by 6 bases and the J gene end by 2 bases; junction bases not matched to a gene: 4. The CDR3 has 14 residues. The CDR3 sequence: CASRLGQGNTEAFF. CDR3 bases: TGTGCCAGCAGACTGGGACAGGGCAACACTGAAGCTTTCTTT.

In regard to this clone: It is unclear where the CDR3 begins or ends on the DNA, so no DNA is shown, and the CDR3 is as TCRdb lists it. Other DNA sequences from this sample encode an identical CDR3 as well. The V gene is TRBV9, the J gene TRBJ1-2; TRBD1, the table's D call, lacks a check against the DNA. CDR1 and CDR2 (germline): SGDLS, YYNGEE. A total of 18 residues make up the CDR3, ends included. CDR3 loop: CASSVGVGQGASNYGYTF.

This clone was seen repeatedly, ten times or more. J is TRBJ2-5 and V is TRBV3-1; 9 bases align to TRBD2. V trimming: 5 bases; J trimming: 5 bases; junction bases outside the gene matches: 3. Germline V lookup: CDR1 LGHDT, CDR2 YNNKEL (reference sequence). CDR3 length: 13 residues. As DNA, the CDR3 is TGTGCCAGCAGCATAGCGGGAGCGGAGACCCAGTACTTC. It yields the protein CASSIAGAETQYF.

This clone appeared a few times. A much bigger clone sits one base away, suggesting this may be a read error. The genes are TRBV7-9 and TRBJ2-2; D possibly matches TRBD1 or TRBD2 (5 bases each). Per the germline V gene, CDR1 is SEHNR and CDR2 is FQNEAQ (reference sequence). There are 15 residues in the CDR3. DNA for the CDR3: TGTGCCATCGCCCGGGGACGGCGCGACACCGGGGATCTGTTTTTT. Protein: CAIARGRRDTGDLFF.

This clone was observed at least ten times. The chain couples TRBV18 to TRBJ2-5, with 10 bases aligning to TRBD1. The CDR3 spans 15 residues. Losses at the gene ends were 6 bases for V and 2 bases for J; bases not matched to a gene: 6. Per germline, CDR1 KGHSH and CDR2 LQKENI. The CDR3 is CASSVGTGEQETQYF. The CDR3 DNA reads TGTGCCAGCTCCGTCGGGACAGGGGAACAAGAGACCCAGTACTTC.

Written as DNA, the CDR3 is TGTGCCAGCAGCCTCCAAGGGGTTGAGCAGTTCTTC. Its protein product is CASSLQGVEQFF. This chain joins TRBV6-1 and TRBJ2-1; D possibly corresponds to TRBD1 (5 bases). CDR1 is MNHNS, CDR2 SASEGT, per germline. The CDR3 is 12 residues long. The V end was cut by 6 bases, the J end by 9 bases, with 12 bases between.

A word on this clone: One base away lies a much larger clone, so this may be a sequencing read error. This sample includes further DNA sequences coding for the same CDR3. The rearrangement joins TRBV7-6 to TRBJ1-1, with unresolved D. The CDR3 extends over 14 amino acids. Trimming pared 5 bases from V and 5 bases from J, leaving 15 bases between. CDR1 and CDR2 from the germline V gene are SGHVS and FNYEAQ. CDR3 sequence: CASSRDYPNTEAFF. CDR3 DNA sequence: TGTGCCAGCAGCCGAGACTACCCGAATACTGAAGCTTTCTTT.

This clone was seen at least ten times. The chain combines TRBV5-1 with TRBJ2-5; 12 nucleotides line up with TRBD2. CDR1 SGHRS and CDR2 YFSETQ come from the germline V gene. The CDR3 is made up of 16 amino acids. The V segment lost 0 bases and the J segment 2 bases; nucleotides outside the gene matches: 2. CDR3 sequence: CASSLALAGGQETQYF. Written as DNA, the CDR3 is TGCGCCAGCAGCTTGGCGCTAGCGGGGGGGCAAGAGACCCAGTACTTC.

By sample fraction, this clone is medium-sized (0.01 to 0.1%). V gene TRBV27 combines with J gene TRBJ2-2; D ambiguous. Per germline, CDR1 MNHEY and CDR2 SMNVEV (reference sequence). The CDR3 is made up of 12 amino acids. Trimming took 4 bases from V and 5 from J, leaving 5 bases between them. The CDR3, as DNA: TGTGCCAGCAGTTCCGGGACCGGGGAGCTGTTTTTT. It translates to CASSSGTGELFF.

As for this clone: Being one base from a much bigger clone, this may be a read error. The gene calls are TRBV25-1 and TRBJ1-1; D is ambiguous. This CDR3 is built from 12 residues. The germline V gene has CDR1 MGHDK and CDR2 SYGVNS. V lost 3 bases and J lost 11, with 13 bases in between. CDR3 DNA: TGTGCCAGCAGTGATTTAGACATGGTGGCTTTCTTT. Its translation: CASSDLDMVAFF.

Here the CDR3 reads CASSLGQGNDFYTF. CDR3 nucleotide sequence: TGCGCCAGCAGCTTGGGACAGGGGAACGATTTCTACACCTTC. This chain uses TRBV5-1 with TRBJ1-2; the match to TRBD1 covers 8 bases. After removal of 0 bases from V and 10 bases from J, the junction contained 8 bases not matched to a gene. CDR3 length: 14 residues. The germline V gene encodes CDR1 SGHRS and CDR2 YFSETQ.

This clone was counted at least ten times. The genes are TRBV20-1 and TRBJ2-2; D perhaps matches TRBD1 (6 bases). Trimming removed 0 bases at V and 6 bases at J, with 17 bases between. The CDR3 covers 16 residues. Looked up from germline, CDR1 is DFQATT and CDR2 is SNEGSKA (reference sequence). The CDR3 DNA reads as TGCAGTGCTAGAGATCTAGCAGGGGTATGGGCCGGGGAGCTGTTTTTT. Translated: CSARDLAGVWAGELFF.

This clone is judged medium-sized. This chain connects TRBV12-3 or TRBV12-4 to TRBJ2-5; D is uncertain. Deletions cut 2 bases from V and 10 bases from J, with 8 bases between. This CDR3 spans 11 amino acids. CDR3 protein: CASSLTGDQYF. CDR3 in DNA: TGTGCCAGCAGTTTAACTGGGGACCAGTACTTC.

This clone was picked up many times. V usage is TRBV19 and J usage is TRBJ2-2, with D possibly matching TRBD2 (6 bases). Trimming took off 3 bases at V and 8 bases at J, with 16 bases between the two ends. This CDR3 region has 15 residues. Germline values: CDR1 LNHDA, CDR2 SQIVND (reference sequence). The CDR3 here is CASSIGPGVGGELFF. CDR3 DNA: TGTGCCAGTAGTATCGGGCCGGGGGTCGGGGGGGAGCTGTTTTTT.

This clone was counted many times. The chain links TRBV5-6 to TRBJ1-4, with D uncertain. Trimming shortened V by 3 bases and J by 3 bases, and 15 bases separated the two germline ends. Germline-derived CDR1 and CDR2 are SGHDT and YYEEEE. The CDR3 covers 16 residues. In nucleotides, the CDR3 is TGTGCCAGCAGCTCAATCGGTGAGGCGGCTAATGAAAAACTGTTTTTT. Its protein product is CASSSIGEAANEKLFF.